This paragraph covers one T cell receptor beta chain sequence. The entry originates in a study of blood T cell repertoires in COVID-19. Study as a whole: Nucleic acid was either cDNA or gDNA, and it came from T cells, B-cell-depleted T cells, or PBMCs.

CDR3 length equals 16 residues. Germline CDR1 and CDR2: SEHNR and FQNEAQ (reference sequence). V shed 5 bases, J shed 4 bases, and the junction held 12 bases outside the gene matches. Here immunoSEQ multiplex PCR was the method, and the copy in TCRdb shows in-frame clones only, minus some. This repertoire shows around 190,000 clones, about 83% found once; its top ten account for roughly 1.4%. This clonotype originated in a human donor in a cohort sampled during active COVID-19. Material for sequencing was peripheral blood. The chain links TRBV7-9 to TRBJ1-1; 8 nucleotides match TRBD1. The CDR3 DNA is TGTGCCAGCAGCCCACCCGGACAGGGAATGGGCACTGAAGCTTTCTTT. Translation gives CASSPPGQGMGTEAFF.